This TCR beta chain was recovered during a study of OX40 agonist ivuxolimab in advanced cancers. Study-level results: In the 0.1 to 3.0 mg/kg range, CD4+ and CD8+ blood T cells had expanded clonally by week 6.

Note on this clone: Its antigen is not identified.

Looked up from germline, CDR1 is MNHEY and CDR2 is SMNVEV (reference sequence). The CDR3 is 15 residues long. V was pared by 2 bases and J by 1 base, with 11 bases between. Using immunoSEQ multiplex PCR, the repertoire was profiled, and TCRdb retains in-frame clones only, with some absent. This table holds under 20,000 clones, 80% to 90% found once. The gene calls are TRBV27 and TRBJ1-1, with D maybe TRBD1 (5 bases). This TCR derives from an adult with an advanced solid tumor such as melanoma, head and neck, liver or kidney cancer. Sequencing used CD4+ or CD8+ T cells sorted from blood, obtained in a trial of the OX40 agonist ivuxolimab. The CDR3 nucleotides are TGTGCCAGCAGTTTACAAGGGGTTGGGAACACTGAAGCTTTCTTT. Its translation: CASSLQGVGNTEAFF.